This T cell receptor beta chain was captured by sequencing in a study of cytomegalovirus exposure and HLA in healthy donors. After removal of 0 bases from V and 2 bases from J, the junction contained 9 bases not matched to a gene. The CDR3 is 18 amino acids. CDR1 is ENHRY and CDR2 is SYGVKD in the germline V gene. The PCR contained 60 Vbeta and 13 Jbeta primers. TCRdb keeps only in-frame clones here, not all; method: immunoSEQ multiplex PCR. The sample consists of 190,000 or so clones, approximately 80% of them appearing once. The receptor comes from a boy aged 5-17 years in good health and CMV-seronegative. The specimen was PBMCs. The J gene is TRBJ2-3, the V gene TRBV10-3; 9 nucleotides line up with TRBD2. This chain's CDR3 is CAISESRVGGGATDTQYF. CDR3 bases: TGTGCCATCAGTGAGTCGAGGGTGGGCGGGGGGGCCACAGATACGCAGTATTTT.